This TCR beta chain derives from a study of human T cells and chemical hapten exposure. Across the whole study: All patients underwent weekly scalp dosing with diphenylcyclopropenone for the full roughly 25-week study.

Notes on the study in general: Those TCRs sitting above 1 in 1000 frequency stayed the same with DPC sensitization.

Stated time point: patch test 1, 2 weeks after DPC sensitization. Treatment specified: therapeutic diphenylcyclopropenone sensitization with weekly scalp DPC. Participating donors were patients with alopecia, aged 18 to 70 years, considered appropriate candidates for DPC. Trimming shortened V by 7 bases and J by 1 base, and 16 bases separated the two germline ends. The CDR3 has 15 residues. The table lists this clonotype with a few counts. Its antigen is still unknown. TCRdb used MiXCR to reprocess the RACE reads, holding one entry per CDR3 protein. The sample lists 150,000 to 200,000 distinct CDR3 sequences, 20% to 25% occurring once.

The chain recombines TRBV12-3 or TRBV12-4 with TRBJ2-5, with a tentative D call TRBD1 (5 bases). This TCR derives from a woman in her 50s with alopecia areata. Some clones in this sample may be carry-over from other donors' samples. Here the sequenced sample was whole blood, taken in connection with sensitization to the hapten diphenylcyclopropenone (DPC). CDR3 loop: CASTLRGTVQETQYF. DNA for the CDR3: TGTGCCAGCACCCTAAGGGGAACAGTCCAAGAGACCCAGTACTTC.